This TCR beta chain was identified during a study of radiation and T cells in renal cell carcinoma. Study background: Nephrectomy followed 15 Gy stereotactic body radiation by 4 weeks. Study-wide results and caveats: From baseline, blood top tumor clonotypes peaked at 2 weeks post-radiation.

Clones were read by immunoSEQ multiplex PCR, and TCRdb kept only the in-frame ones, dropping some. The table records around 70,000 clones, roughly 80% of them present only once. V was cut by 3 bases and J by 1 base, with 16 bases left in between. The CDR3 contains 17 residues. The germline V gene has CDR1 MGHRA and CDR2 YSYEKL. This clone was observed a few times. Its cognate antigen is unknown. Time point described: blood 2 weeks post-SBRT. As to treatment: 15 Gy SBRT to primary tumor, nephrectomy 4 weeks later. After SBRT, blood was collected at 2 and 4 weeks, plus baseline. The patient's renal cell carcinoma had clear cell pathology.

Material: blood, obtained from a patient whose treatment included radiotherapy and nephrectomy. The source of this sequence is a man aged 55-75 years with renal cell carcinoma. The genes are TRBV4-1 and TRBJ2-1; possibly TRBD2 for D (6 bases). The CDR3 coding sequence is TGCGCCAGCAGCCACCAAGGGACTCTACGGTCCTACAATGAGCAGTTCTTC. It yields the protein CASSHQGTLRSYNEQFF.